This T cell receptor (beta chain) is drawn from a study of brain T cells in children with intractable seizures. Findings and limits, study-wide: Patients' HCMV serostatus was unknown; virus specificity rests on CDR3 similarity alone. Absence of clones before surgery may stem from lower sequencing depth.

This clone was counted once. Antigen: not known. Germline CDR1 and CDR2: SEHNR and FQNEAQ (reference sequence). The V and J ends lost 5 bases and 1 base respectively, with 20 bases between them. The CDR3 length is 17 residues. The table came from immunoSEQ multiplex PCR; TCRdb's copy has only in-frame clones and leaves some out. There are about 340,000 clones in the sample; 85% to 95% occur only once, and 5% to 7% lies in the top ten. Time point given: blood from clinic visit 5 months post-surgery; TSC patient then seizure free. This TCR was sampled from a boy under three years old with tuberous sclerosis and intractable seizures. Sequences were derived from peripheral blood, sampled less than 6 months after surgery. The chain links TRBV7-9 to TRBJ1-1; D perhaps matches TRBD1 (5 bases). DNA of the CDR3: TGTGCCAGCAGCCCCTTGATCGGGGCGTCGGAGAACACTGAAGCTTTCTTT. Residues: CASSPLIGASENTEAFF.